What follows is one T cell receptor beta chain and its context. What it recognizes is unknown. Deep level was the assay's run setting. Sequencing used immunoSEQ multiplex PCR; TCRdb keeps in-frame clones, though not all of them. The sample holds about 650,000 clones; 95% are singletons and the top ten take 0.11%. As defined, naive CD8 cells were CD45RO-negative and positively selected for CCR7, with terminally differentiated effector memory CD45RA+ cells excluded. This sample was included in a study of shared clonotypes between healthy human individuals. General study points: Only blood underwent sampling, and tissue repertoires likely differ. Generation probabilities were higher for clonotypes shared across all four sorted-subset donors than for unshared ones.

Germline V gene sequence: CDR1 MNHEY, CDR2 SMNVEV (reference sequence). V lost 3 bases to trimming and J lost 0 bases; unmatched junction nucleotides: 6. There are 16 residues in the CDR3. Sequences were obtained from naive CD8+ T cells sorted from blood. The receptor was derived from a woman aged 25 to 39 in good health. The chain employs TRBV27 and TRBJ2-7, with TRBD2 identical over 9 bases. As DNA, the CDR3 is TGTGCCAGCAGTTTCTCTAGCGGGGAGAGCTCCTACGAGCAGTACTTC. Translating gives CASSFSSGESSYEQYF.